This T cell receptor (beta chain) was sequenced for a study of CD8+CD57+ T cells in acquired aplastic anemia. The CDR3 contains 14 residues. V was clipped by 3 bases and J by 1 base; unmatched bases: 2. Germline lookup yields CDR1 SGDLS and CDR2 YYNGEE. CD8+CD57+ cell expansion had been shown by flow cytometry in patients chosen for sequencing. It was genomic DNA that served as the template for profiling TCR beta VDJ and CDR3. TCRdb fed the reads into MiXCR, producing one record per CDR3 protein. The sample records just over 450,000 distinct CDR3 sequences, around 33% being singletons. The V call is TRBV9, the J call TRBJ2-7, with 9 bases lining up with TRBD2. The sequencing sample was made of sorted CD4+, CD8+, or CD8+CD57+ T cells (not recorded which) from PBMCs. The receptor was isolated from a human donor with aplastic anemia. CDR3 amino acids: CASSGTSASYEQYF. The CDR3 nucleotides read TGTGCCAGCAGCGGGACTAGCGCGTCCTACGAGCAGTACTTC.